This section outlines one T cell receptor (beta chain) sequence together with its context. Its specificity is not known. Other DNA sequences from this sample encode an identical CDR3 as well. The sample is drawn from a study of shared clonotypes between healthy human individuals. Study-level findings and limits: Several donors had 4% to 5% of their naive CD4 clonotypes in common. Generation probabilities of non-shared clonotypes were lower (relative to those shared by all four donors).

Authors' methods: Junction-only sequences without quality scores were provided by ImmunoSEQ, so filtering was different. Repertoires were generated with immunoSEQ multiplex PCR, while TCRdb's copy carries only in-frame clones and drops some. V, J and clone size reflect that table, while D and trimming were determined from the DNA. The sample has roughly 2 million clones, roughly 95% seen once. The sequencing input was naive CD4+ T cells sorted from blood. Subset given: CD45RA+ positively selected. This clonotype originated in a man aged 18 to 29 in good health.

The DNA for the CDR3 is TGTGCCAGCTCACCTCCCGGCGGGAACACTGAAGCTTTCTTT. Its translation: CASSPPGGNTEAFF. The chain has TRBV18 and TRBJ1-1; D is unclear. Trimming took off 3 bases at V and 1 base at J, with 9 bases between the two ends. There are 14 residues in the CDR3. CDR1 and CDR2 (germline): KGHSH, LQKENI.